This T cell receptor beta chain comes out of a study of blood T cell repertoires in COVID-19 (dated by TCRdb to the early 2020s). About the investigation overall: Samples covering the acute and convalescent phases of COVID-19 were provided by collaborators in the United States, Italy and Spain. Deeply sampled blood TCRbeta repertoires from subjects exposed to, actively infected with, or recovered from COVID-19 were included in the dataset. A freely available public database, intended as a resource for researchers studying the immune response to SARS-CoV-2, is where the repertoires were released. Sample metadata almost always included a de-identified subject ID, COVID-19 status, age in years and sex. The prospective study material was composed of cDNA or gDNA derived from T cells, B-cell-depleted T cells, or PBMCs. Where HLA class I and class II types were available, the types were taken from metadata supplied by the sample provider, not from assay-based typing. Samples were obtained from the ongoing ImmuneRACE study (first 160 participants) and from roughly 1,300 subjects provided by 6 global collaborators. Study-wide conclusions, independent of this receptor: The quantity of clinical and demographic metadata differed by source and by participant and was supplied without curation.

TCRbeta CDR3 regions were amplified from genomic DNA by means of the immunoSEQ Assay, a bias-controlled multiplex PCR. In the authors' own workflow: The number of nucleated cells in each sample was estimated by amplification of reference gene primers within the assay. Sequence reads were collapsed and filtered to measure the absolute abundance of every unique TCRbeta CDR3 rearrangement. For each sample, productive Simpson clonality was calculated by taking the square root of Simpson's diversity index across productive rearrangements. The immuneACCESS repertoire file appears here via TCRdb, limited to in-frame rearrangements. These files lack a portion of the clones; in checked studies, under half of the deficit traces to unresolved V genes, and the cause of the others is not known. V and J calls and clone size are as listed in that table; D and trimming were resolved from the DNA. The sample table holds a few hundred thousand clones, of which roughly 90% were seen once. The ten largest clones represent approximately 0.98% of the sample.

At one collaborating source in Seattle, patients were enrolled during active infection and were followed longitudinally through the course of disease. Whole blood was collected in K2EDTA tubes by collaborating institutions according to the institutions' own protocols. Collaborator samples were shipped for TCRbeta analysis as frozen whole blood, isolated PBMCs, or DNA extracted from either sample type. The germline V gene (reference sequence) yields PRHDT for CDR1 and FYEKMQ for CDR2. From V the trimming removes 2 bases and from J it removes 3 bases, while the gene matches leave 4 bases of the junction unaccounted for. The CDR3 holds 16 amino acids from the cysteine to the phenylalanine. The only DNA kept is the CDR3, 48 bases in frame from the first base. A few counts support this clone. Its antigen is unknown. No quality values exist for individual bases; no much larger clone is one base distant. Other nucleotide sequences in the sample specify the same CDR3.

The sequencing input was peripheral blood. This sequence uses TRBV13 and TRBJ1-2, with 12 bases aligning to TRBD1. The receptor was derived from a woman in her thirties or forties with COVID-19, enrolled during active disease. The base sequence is TGTGCCAGCAGCTTACTGGGACAGGGGGCCCACTATGGCTACACCTTC. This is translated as CASSLLGQGAHYGYTF.